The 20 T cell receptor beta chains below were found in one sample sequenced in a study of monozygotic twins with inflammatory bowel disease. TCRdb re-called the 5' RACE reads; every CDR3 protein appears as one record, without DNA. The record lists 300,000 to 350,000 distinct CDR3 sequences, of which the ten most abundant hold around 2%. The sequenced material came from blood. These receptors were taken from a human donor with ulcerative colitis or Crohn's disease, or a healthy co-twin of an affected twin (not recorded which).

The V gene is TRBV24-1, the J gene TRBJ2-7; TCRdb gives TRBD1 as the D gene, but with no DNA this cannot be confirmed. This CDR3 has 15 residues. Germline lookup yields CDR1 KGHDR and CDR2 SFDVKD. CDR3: CATSPGTPGSYEQYF.

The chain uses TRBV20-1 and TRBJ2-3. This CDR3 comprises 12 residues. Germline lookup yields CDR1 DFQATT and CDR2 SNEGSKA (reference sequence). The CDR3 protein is CSASGRIDTQYF.

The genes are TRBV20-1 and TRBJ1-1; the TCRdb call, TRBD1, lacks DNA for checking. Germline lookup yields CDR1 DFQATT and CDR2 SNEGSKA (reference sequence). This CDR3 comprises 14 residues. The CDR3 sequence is CSALPGQTNTEAFF.

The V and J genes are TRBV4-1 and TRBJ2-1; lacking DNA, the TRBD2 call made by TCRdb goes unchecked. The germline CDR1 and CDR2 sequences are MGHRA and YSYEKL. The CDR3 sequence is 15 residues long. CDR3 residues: CASRRPGQAPHEQFF.

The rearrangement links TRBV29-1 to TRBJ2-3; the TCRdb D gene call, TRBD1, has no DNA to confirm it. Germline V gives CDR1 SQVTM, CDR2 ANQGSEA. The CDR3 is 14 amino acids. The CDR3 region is CSVPTGEGTDTQYF.

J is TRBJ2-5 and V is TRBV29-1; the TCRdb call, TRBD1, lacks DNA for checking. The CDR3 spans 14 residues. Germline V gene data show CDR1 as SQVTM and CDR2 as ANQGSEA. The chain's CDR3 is CSVEPRGLGETQYF.

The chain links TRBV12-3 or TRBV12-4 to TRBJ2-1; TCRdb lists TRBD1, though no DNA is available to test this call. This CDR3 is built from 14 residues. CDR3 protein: CASRYSGTRDEQFF.

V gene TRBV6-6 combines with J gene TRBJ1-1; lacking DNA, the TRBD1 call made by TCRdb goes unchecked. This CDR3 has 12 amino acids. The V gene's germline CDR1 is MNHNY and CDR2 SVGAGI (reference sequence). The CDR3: CASSYGETVAFF.

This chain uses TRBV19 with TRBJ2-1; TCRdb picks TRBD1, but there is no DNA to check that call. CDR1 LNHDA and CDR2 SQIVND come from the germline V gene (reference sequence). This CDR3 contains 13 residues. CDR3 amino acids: CAGIRDRGYEQFF.

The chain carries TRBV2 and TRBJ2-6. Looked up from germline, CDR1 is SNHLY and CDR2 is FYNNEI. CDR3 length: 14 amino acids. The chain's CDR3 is CASSSHSGANVLTF. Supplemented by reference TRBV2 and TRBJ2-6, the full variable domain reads EPEVTQTPSHQVTQMGQEVILRCVPISNHLYFYWYRQILGQKVEFLVSFYNNEISEKSEIFDDQFSVERPDGSNFTLKIRSTKLEDSAMYFCASSSHSGANVLTFGAGSRLTVL.

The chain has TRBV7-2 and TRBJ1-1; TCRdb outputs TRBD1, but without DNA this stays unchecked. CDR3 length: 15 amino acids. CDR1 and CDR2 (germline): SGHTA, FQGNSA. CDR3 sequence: CASSLEGGGNTEAFF.

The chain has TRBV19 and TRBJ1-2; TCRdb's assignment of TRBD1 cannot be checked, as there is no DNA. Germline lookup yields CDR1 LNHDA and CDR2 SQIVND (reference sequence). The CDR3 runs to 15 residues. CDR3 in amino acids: CASGAGDGTIYGYTF.

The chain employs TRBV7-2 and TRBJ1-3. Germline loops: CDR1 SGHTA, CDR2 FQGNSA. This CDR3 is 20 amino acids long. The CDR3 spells CASRSLGVIRFSGSGNTIYF.

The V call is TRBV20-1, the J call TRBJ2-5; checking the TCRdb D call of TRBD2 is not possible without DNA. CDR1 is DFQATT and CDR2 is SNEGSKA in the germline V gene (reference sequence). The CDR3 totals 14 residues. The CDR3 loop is CSARVLAGAQAQYF.

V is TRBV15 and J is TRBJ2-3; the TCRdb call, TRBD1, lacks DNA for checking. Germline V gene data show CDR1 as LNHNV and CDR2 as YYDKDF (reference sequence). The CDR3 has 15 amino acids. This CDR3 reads CATSRDRGPTDTQYF.

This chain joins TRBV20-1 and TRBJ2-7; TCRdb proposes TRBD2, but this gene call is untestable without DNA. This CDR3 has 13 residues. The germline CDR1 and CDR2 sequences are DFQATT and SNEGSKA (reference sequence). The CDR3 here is CSATDWPAFEQYF.

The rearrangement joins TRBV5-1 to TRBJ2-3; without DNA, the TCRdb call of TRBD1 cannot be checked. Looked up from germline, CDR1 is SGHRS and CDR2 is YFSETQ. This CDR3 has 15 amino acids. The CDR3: CASSLSRGPTDTQYF.

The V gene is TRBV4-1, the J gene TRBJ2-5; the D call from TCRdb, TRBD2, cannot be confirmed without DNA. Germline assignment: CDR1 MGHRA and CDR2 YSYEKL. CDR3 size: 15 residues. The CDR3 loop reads CASSQETRGQETQYF.

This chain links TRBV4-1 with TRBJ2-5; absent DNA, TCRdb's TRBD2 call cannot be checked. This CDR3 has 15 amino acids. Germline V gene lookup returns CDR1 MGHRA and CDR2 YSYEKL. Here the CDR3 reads CASNPSGGPGETQYF.

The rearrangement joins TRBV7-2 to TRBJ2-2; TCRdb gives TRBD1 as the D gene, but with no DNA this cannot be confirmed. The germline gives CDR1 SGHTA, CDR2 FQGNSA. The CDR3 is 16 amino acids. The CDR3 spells CASSLWAGSNTGELFF.